A single sample is the source of the 25 T cell receptor beta chains below, sequenced in a study of graft-versus-host responses after intestinal transplantation. Using immunoSEQ multiplex PCR, the repertoire was profiled, and TCRdb retains in-frame clones only, with some absent. Of about 66,000 clones listed, 90% were seen once; the top ten hold about 1.3%. The antigens of these receptors remain unknown. This material consisted of unstimulated CD8+ T cells sorted from spleen or lymph node cells, taken before intestinal transplant. Every receptor here comes from a human donor who received an intestinal transplant.

This clone was seen a single time. The chain uses TRBV4-1 and TRBJ2-7; possible D gene TRBD2, 6 bases. Germline assignment: CDR1 MGHRA and CDR2 YSYEKL. The CDR3 sequence is 13 residues long. V was shortened by 0 bases and J by 7 bases, with 10 bases between the two germline ends. In nucleotides, the CDR3 is TGCGCCAGCAGCCAAGAGTTCCGGGGGGAGCAGTACTTC. It specifies CASSQEFRGEQYF.

The chain links TRBV19 to TRBJ2-1; 12 bases line up with TRBD2. Germline CDR1 LNHDA, CDR2 SQIVND (reference sequence). Trimming cost V 5 bases and J 4 bases; bases outside gene matches: 3. The CDR3 totals 15 residues. In DNA, the CDR3 is TGTGCCAGTAGTCTCGGACTAGCGGGGTACAATGAGCAGTTCTTC. Translation gives CASSLGLAGYNEQFF.

This clone occurred a few times. The V call is TRBV6-1, the J call TRBJ2-7, with a possible D match to TRBD1 (6 bases). Trimming removed 8 bases at V and 5 bases at J, with 19 bases between. Germline V CDR1 and CDR2: MNHNS, SASEGT. The CDR3 sequence is 14 residues long. For the CDR3, the DNA is TGTGCCAGCTGGTCGAGGCAGGGGCCCCACGAGCAGTACTTC. Residues: CASWSRQGPHEQYF.

The rearrangement joins TRBV7-8 to TRBJ2-5, with TRBD1 matching 9 bases. Per germline, CDR1 SGHVS and CDR2 FQNEAQ. The V segment lost 5 bases and the J segment 5 bases; nucleotides outside the gene matches: 12. The CDR3 runs 16 residues. The CDR3 region is CASSLSRTGERETQYF. As DNA, the CDR3 is TGTGCCAGCAGCCTTAGCCGGACAGGGGAGAGGGAGACCCAGTACTTC.

The chain links TRBV9 to TRBJ2-7; TRBD2 is a possible D gene (6 bases). This CDR3 is built from 15 residues. V was pared by 4 bases and J by 3 bases, with 17 bases between. CDR1 is SGDLS, CDR2 YYNGEE, per germline. The CDR3 loop is CASSPAGQGGYEQYF. The CDR3 DNA follows: TGTGCCAGCAGCCCCGCGGGGCAGGGCGGCTACGAGCAGTACTTC.

The V call is TRBV12-5, the J call TRBJ1-2; D is unclear. The CDR3 sequence is 17 residues long. The V and J ends lost 1 base and 1 base respectively, with 16 bases between them. CDR1 is LGHNT and CDR2 is FRNRAP in the germline V gene. CDR3 bases: TGTGCTAGTGGTTTGGACCCCGGGGAGGGCCTTAACTATGGCTACACCTTC. This codes for CASGLDPGEGLNYGYTF.

The gene calls are TRBV9 and TRBJ2-3; TRBD1 is a possible D gene (5 bases). The CDR3 consists of 16 residues. V lost 3 bases, J lost 0 bases, and 14 bases lay in between. Germline CDR1 reads SGDLS; CDR2 reads YYNGEE. The DNA of the CDR3 is TGTGCCAGCAGCGAGACAGTATCAGCTAGCACAGATACGCAGTATTTT. It codes for CASSETVSASTDTQYF.

The genes are TRBV5-1 and TRBJ1-1, with 8 positions matching TRBD1. The CDR3 is 13 residues long. V trimming: 6 bases; J trimming: 5 bases; junction bases outside the gene matches: 6. Germline CDR1 and CDR2: SGHRS and YFSETQ. The CDR3 nucleotides read TGCGCCAGCAAAGGACAGGGAGGGACTGAAGCTTTCTTT. This sequence encodes CASKGQGGTEAFF.

The V call is TRBV4-1, the J call TRBJ1-1; weak D call: TRBD1 (6 bases). Trimming pared 1 base from V and 0 bases from J, leaving 15 bases between. This CDR3 contains 17 residues. Germline loops: CDR1 MGHRA, CDR2 YSYEKL. CDR3 in amino acids: CASSQVSAGAMNTEAFF. The CDR3 DNA reads as TGCGCCAGCAGCCAAGTGTCCGCAGGGGCGATGAACACTGAAGCTTTCTTT.

The chain couples TRBV5-1 to TRBJ2-5, with TRBD1 as a possible D gene (6 bases). The CDR3 is 16 residues long. Germline CDR1 SGHRS, CDR2 YFSETQ. Trimming left V 4 bases short and J 1 base short, with 17 bases between. CDR3: CASSTHNLGAQETQYF. The CDR3 DNA reads as TGCGCCAGCAGCACCCACAACCTGGGGGCCCAAGAGACCCAGTACTTC.

A single count supports this clone. The chain uses TRBV19 and TRBJ1-5; D call uncertain. The CDR3 contains 14 residues. CDR1 and CDR2 from the germline V gene are LNHDA and SQIVND (reference sequence). The germline V and J ends were trimmed by 6 bases and 2 bases, with 11 bases remaining between them. This CDR3 is CASRSGLGNQPQHF. In DNA form, the CDR3 reads TGTGCCAGTAGGTCGGGGTTGGGCAATCAGCCCCAGCATTTT. The full variable domain, rest sourced from reference TRBV19 and TRBJ1-5, is DGGITQSPKYLFRKEGQNVTLSCEQNLNHDAMYWYRQDPGQGLRLIYYSQIVNDFQKGDIAEGYSVSREKKESFPLTVTSAQKNPTAFYLCASRSGLGNQPQHFGDGTRLSIL.

The CDR3 protein is CASSWTSGSSYEQYF. The CDR3 DNA is TGTGCCAGCAGTTGGACTAGCGGGAGCTCCTACGAGCAGTACTTC. The rearrangement uses TRBV6-5 and TRBJ2-7; 13 nucleotides line up with TRBD2. With V trimmed by 4 bases and J by 0 bases, 0 bases remained unmatched. Germline V gives CDR1 MNHEY, CDR2 SVGAGI. The CDR3 spans 15 residues.

The V and J genes are TRBV9 and TRBJ2-1, with a possible D match to TRBD2 (5 bases). The CDR3 extends over 11 amino acids. Germline loops: CDR1 SGDLS, CDR2 YYNGEE. V lost 4 bases to trimming and J lost 10 bases, with 9 bases between them. The CDR3, as DNA: TGTGCCAGCAGCCACCCGGGGGAGCAGTTCTTC. It is translated as CASSHPGEQFF.

V usage is TRBV4-1 and J usage is TRBJ1-1; D gene ambiguous. The CDR3 covers 16 residues. Trimming left V 2 bases short and J 0 bases short, with 13 bases between. Germline values: CDR1 MGHRA, CDR2 YSYEKL. This CDR3 is CASSQREGKMNTEAFF. As DNA, the CDR3 is TGCGCCAGCAGCCAAAGGGAGGGTAAGATGAACACTGAAGCTTTCTTT.

The genes are TRBV7-9 and TRBJ2-1, with TRBD2 as a possible D gene (6 bases). The germline gives CDR1 SEHNR, CDR2 FQNEAQ (reference sequence). V was clipped by 7 bases and J by 6 bases, with 22 bases between them. The CDR3 covers 16 residues. CDR3 loop: CASTDPRLVASNEQFF. The CDR3 DNA reads TGTGCCAGCACCGATCCAAGACTAGTCGCCTCCAATGAGCAGTTCTTC. Full variable domain (outside the CDR3, taken from reference TRBV7-9 and TRBJ2-1): DTGVSQNPRHKITKRGQNVTFRCDPISEHNRLYWYRQTLGQGPEFLTYFQNEAQLEKSRLLSDRFSAERPKGSFSTLEIQRTEQGDSAMYLCASTDPRLVASNEQFFGPGTRLTVL.

The CDR3 loop is CASSPTTPTSDSPLHF. The CDR3 DNA sequence: TGCGCCAGCAGCCCGACGACACCAACCTCGGATTCACCCCTCCACTTT. This chain connects TRBV5-1 to TRBJ1-6, with D unresolved. In germline, CDR1 is SGHRS, CDR2 YFSETQ. With 4 bases removed from V and 8 bases from J, the gap between germline ends came to 19 bases. The CDR3 is 16 amino acids.

The genes are TRBV6-5 and TRBJ1-4; 7 nucleotides agree with TRBD1. This CDR3 contains 14 residues. V gave up 7 bases and J gave up 4 bases; unmatched junction bases: 6. The germline V gene encodes CDR1 MNHEY and CDR2 SVGAGI. The CDR3 nucleotides read TGTGCCAGCACCACAGGGGAGAGTAATGAAAAACTGTTTTTT. As protein: CASTTGESNEKLFF.

This clone was recorded once. The chain uses TRBV5-5 and TRBJ1-6, with TRBD1 identical over 7 bases. This CDR3 contains 15 residues. Unmatched junction bases numbered 8, after V lost 4 bases and J lost 7 bases. The V gene's germline CDR1 is SGHKS and CDR2 YYEKEE (reference sequence). CDR3 coding DNA: TGTGCCAGCAGCCCCCCCGGGACAGAGAATTCACCCCTCCACTTT. Amino acids: CASSPPGTENSPLHF.

A single count supports this clone. The V call is TRBV29-1, the J call TRBJ1-2; D is unresolved. Trimming took off 7 bases at V and 8 bases at J, with 17 bases between the two ends. The CDR3 totals 12 residues. Germline CDR1 SQVTM, CDR2 ANQGSEA. The CDR3 region has the DNA TGCAGCGCCCCGATGGGCGGGTCGGGCTACACCTTC. It translates to CSAPMGGSGYTF.

The rearrangement links TRBV5-4 to TRBJ2-2; D may be TRBD1 (6 bases). Trimming took off 4 bases at V and 4 bases at J, with 11 bases between the two ends. The CDR3 spans 14 residues. The germline V gene has CDR1 SGHNT and CDR2 YYREEE (reference sequence). CDR3 amino acids: CASSIQGGTGELFF. As DNA, the CDR3 is TGTGCCAGCAGCATACAGGGTGGCACCGGGGAGCTGTTTTTT.

J is TRBJ2-7 and V is TRBV7-9; D is possibly TRBD2 (6 bases). The CDR3 is made up of 13 amino acids. V lost 5 bases and J lost 6, with 14 bases in between. The V gene's germline CDR1 is SEHNR and CDR2 FQNEAQ (reference sequence). In nucleotides, the CDR3 is TGTGCCAGCAGCCTTACGACTAGTCCCGAGCAGTACTTC. Translated, it gives CASSLTTSPEQYF.

The chain is built from TRBV6-6 and TRBJ2-1; maybe TRBD2 (6 bases). This CDR3 has 16 residues. The germline V and J ends were trimmed by 4 bases and 0 bases, with 13 bases remaining between them. CDR1 and CDR2 from the germline V gene are MNHNY and SVGAGI (reference sequence). CDR3 protein: CASSFPLGSSYNEQFF. The CDR3 bases are TGTGCCAGCAGTTTCCCCCTCGGGAGCTCCTACAATGAGCAGTTCTTC.

The chain uses TRBV6-5 and TRBJ2-7; D is possibly TRBD2 (6 bases). The germline V and J ends were trimmed by 8 bases and 4 bases, with 21 bases remaining between them. The CDR3 totals 15 residues. Germline CDR1 and CDR2: MNHEY and SVGAGI. CDR3 nucleotides: TGTGCCAGCCTCCCTAGCTCCGGAGGGGCTTACGAGCAGTACTTC. It encodes CASLPSSGGAYEQYF.

The rearrangement joins TRBV2 to TRBJ2-7; D perhaps matches TRBD1 (5 bases). This CDR3 contains 13 residues. Germline CDR1 SNHLY, CDR2 FYNNEI. V dropped 6 bases and J dropped 4 bases, with 13 bases sitting between them. For the CDR3, the DNA is TGTGCCAGCAGACGGACACCGATTTACGAGCAGTACTTC. This translates into CASRRTPIYEQYF. Full variable domain (rest looked up from reference TRBV2 and TRBJ2-7): EPEVTQTPSHQVTQMGQEVILRCVPISNHLYFYWYRQILGQKVEFLVSFYNNEISEKSEIFDDQFSVERPDGSNFTLKIRSTKLEDSAMYFCASRRTPIYEQYFGPGTRLTVT.

CDR3 region: CASSLAPVGSDQFF. CDR3 bases: TGTGCCAGCAGCTTAGCTCCGGTAGGGAGTGATCAGTTCTTC. The chain employs TRBV11-1 and TRBJ2-1, with D possibly being TRBD2 (5 bases). Trimming removed 0 bases at V and 13 bases at J, with 16 bases between. This CDR3 spans 14 amino acids. Germline values: CDR1 SGHAT, CDR2 FQDESV (reference sequence).